The 27 T cell receptor beta chains listed next were all sequenced from one sample in a study of blood T cell repertoires in COVID-19 (dated by TCRdb to 2018 to 2021). Library method: the immunoSEQ multiplex PCR assay. TCRdb mirrors the immuneACCESS table, restricted to in-frame sequences. Some clones are absent from its copies; in checked studies, under half trace to an unresolved V gene, and the reason for the others is unknown. This sample comprises just over 80,000 clones, 80% to 85% of them detected only once. Around 40% of the sample is in the top ten clones. Sample: peripheral blood. The receptors were sampled from an elderly man with acute or convalescent COVID-19.

The count of this clone is one. Additional DNA sequences in this sample encode the identical CDR3. CDR3 protein: CASSFTGGNYGYTF. In DNA, the CDR3 is TGCGCCAGCAGCTTCACAGGGGGCAACTATGGCTACACCTTC. The gene calls are TRBV5-1 and TRBJ1-2, with 9 bases fitting TRBD1. This CDR3 comprises 14 residues. V lost 2 bases and J lost 2; bases outside the gene matches: 1. Germline CDR1 and CDR2: SGHRS and YFSETQ. The whole variable domain, remainder taken from reference TRBV5-1 and TRBJ1-2, is KAGVTQTPRYLIKTRGQQVTLSCSPISGHRSVSWYQQTPGQGLQFLFEYFSETQRNKGNFPGRFSGRQFSNSRSEMNVSTLELGDSALYLCASSFTGGNYGYTFGSGTRLTVV.

V and J are TRBV5-1 and TRBJ1-2; D is perhaps TRBD1 (6 bases). CDR1 SGHRS and CDR2 YFSETQ come from the germline V gene. The CDR3 totals 14 residues. V shed 4 bases and J shed 4 bases, with 14 bases lying between them. CDR3 coding DNA: TGCGCCAGCAGCGCACAGCAGGGGTCCTATGGCTACACCTTC. This encodes CASSAQQGSYGYTF.

The chain combines TRBV5-1 with TRBJ2-5, with 7 bases fitting TRBD1. The CDR3 totals 15 residues. Germline V gene lookup returns CDR1 SGHRS and CDR2 YFSETQ. Losses at the gene ends were 2 bases for V and 4 bases for J; bases not matched to a gene: 8. The CDR3 spells CASSFDPGGRETQYF. In DNA, the CDR3 is TGCGCCAGCAGCTTCGACCCAGGGGGAAGAGAGACCCAGTACTTC.

Worth noting for this clone: Other DNA variants within this sample encode the same CDR3. The CDR3 spells CASSYSGGLGYTF. CDR3 sequence (DNA): TGTGCCAGCAGTTACTCAGGGGGCTTGGGCTACACCTTC. This sequence joins TRBV6-5 and TRBJ1-2, with 7 bases lining up with TRBD1. Germline loops: CDR1 MNHEY, CDR2 SVGAGI. Trimming took 0 bases from V and 8 from J; bases not matched to a gene: 3. The CDR3 spans 13 residues.

This clone has more than one count but fewer than ten. The rearrangement joins TRBV7-9 to TRBJ2-3, with a weak D call TRBD1 (6 bases). The V and J ends lost 1 base and 5 bases respectively, with 10 bases between them. The CDR3 is 14 residues long. The germline V gene has CDR1 SEHNR and CDR2 FQNEAQ (reference sequence). The CDR3 sequence is CASSLVGTQDTQYF. The CDR3 DNA reads as TGTGCCAGCAGCTTAGTTGGGACACAAGATACGCAGTATTTT.

The V gene is TRBV5-6, the J gene TRBJ1-1; 7 bases are shared with TRBD1. CDR1 and CDR2 from the germline V gene are SGHDT and YYEEEE. V lost 4 bases and J lost 6; bases outside the gene matches: 3. This CDR3 region has 12 residues. The CDR3 bases are TGTGCCAGCAGCCAACAGGGGCCTGAAGCTTTCTTT. Translating gives CASSQQGPEAFF.

The chain combines TRBV27 with TRBJ1-1; TRBD1 aligns across 7 bases. The CDR3 length is 16 residues. Losses at the gene ends were 3 bases for V and 3 bases for J; bases not matched to a gene: 10. Germline CDR1 reads MNHEY; CDR2 reads SMNVEV (reference sequence). CDR3 nucleotides: TGTGCCAGCAGTTTTGAGGGGGCAGAGAGGTACACTGAAGCTTTCTTT. Its protein product is CASSFEGAERYTEAFF.

V gene TRBV15 combines with J gene TRBJ2-6, with D maybe TRBD1 (6 bases). Between the trimmed V and J ends, which lost 8 bases and 0 bases, there was a span of 14 bases. The CDR3 spans 16 residues. Germline CDR1 and CDR2: LNHNV and YYDKDF (reference sequence). This CDR3 is CATWDTWDSGANVLTF. The CDR3 DNA is TGTGCCACCTGGGACACTTGGGACTCTGGGGCCAACGTCCTGACTTTC.

This chain links TRBV18 with TRBJ2-3, with a possible D match to TRBD2 (5 bases). V shed 2 bases and J shed 6 bases, with 9 bases lying between them. The germline gives CDR1 KGHSH, CDR2 LQKENI. The CDR3 is made up of 13 amino acids. The CDR3 coding sequence is TGTGCCAGCTCACCAAGGACTCCCGATACGCAGTATTTT. This sequence encodes CASSPRTPDTQYF.

This clone is a singleton in its sample. This chain uses TRBV15 with TRBJ2-7, with 7 bases fitting TRBD1. In germline, CDR1 is LNHNV, CDR2 YYDKDF (reference sequence). Losses at the gene ends were 1 base for V and 5 bases for J; bases not matched to a gene: 5. The CDR3 loop spans 14 amino acids. DNA of the CDR3: TGTGCCACCAGCAGAGTGGCCAGGGGGAACGAGCAGTACTTC. It translates to CATSRVARGNEQYF.

CDR3 nucleotides: TGTGCCAGCTCACCGGGGACAGGGTCGTCCGGGGAGCTGTTTTTT. Translation: CASSPGTGSSGELFF. The J gene is TRBJ2-2, the V gene TRBV18; 9 bases fit TRBD1. Trimming cost V 3 bases and J 6 bases; bases outside gene matches: 5. This CDR3 is built from 15 residues. The germline V gene encodes CDR1 KGHSH and CDR2 LQKENI.

The V and J genes are TRBV18 and TRBJ2-3, with D perhaps TRBD1 (5 bases). Germline CDR1 reads KGHSH; CDR2 reads LQKENI. The CDR3 consists of 13 residues. V gave up 6 bases and J gave up 4 bases, with 11 bases separating them. CDR3 in DNA: TGTGCCAGCTCCCAGGGTACCGCAGATACGCAGTATTTT. This sequence encodes CASSQGTADTQYF.

The rearrangement links TRBV12-3 or TRBV12-4 to TRBJ2-3; D unresolved. The CDR3 loop spans 12 amino acids. Trimming stripped 6 bases from V and 7 bases from J, with 11 bases between. In nucleotides, the CDR3 is TGTGCCAGCAGCCGACGACTCAATACGCAGTATTTT. Protein: CASSRRLNTQYF.

Notes on this clone: The same CDR3 is also encoded by other DNA sequences in this sample. The J gene is TRBJ2-5, the V gene TRBV7-3; 10 bases agree with TRBD2. The germline V gene encodes CDR1 SGHTA and CDR2 FQGTGA. This CDR3 spans 15 amino acids. J was trimmed by 4 bases and V by 3 bases; bases with no gene match: 5. The CDR3 DNA reads as TGTGCCAGCAGCTTCACTAGCGGGATGGGAGAGACCCAGTACTTC. It encodes CASSFTSGMGETQYF.

This clone was counted a single time. J is TRBJ2-2 and V is TRBV7-3; TRBD2 aligns across 7 bases. Germline CDR1 reads SGHTA; CDR2 reads FQGTGA. Trimming cost V 0 bases and J 0 bases; bases outside gene matches: 1. The CDR3 is 16 residues long. In DNA, the CDR3 is TGTGCCAGCAGCTTAACAGGACTAGCGAACACCGGGGAGCTGTTTTTT. It codes for CASSLTGLANTGELFF. The whole variable domain, filled in from reference TRBV7-3 and TRBJ2-2, reads GAGVSQTPSNKVTEKGKYVELRCDPISGHTALYWYRQSLGQGPEFLIYFQGTGAADDSGLPNDRFFAVRPEGSVSTLKIQRTERGDSAVYLCASSLTGLANTGELFFGEGSRLTVL.

The genes are TRBV7-9 and TRBJ1-1; D gene uncertain. Germline lookup yields CDR1 SEHNR and CDR2 FQNEAQ (reference sequence). V was cut by 6 bases and J by 1 base, with 12 bases left in between. This CDR3 comprises 14 residues. Here the CDR3 DNA reads TGTGCCAGCAGTCCCGGGATCCGGAACACTGAAGCTTTCTTT. Translation gives CASSPGIRNTEAFF.

The rearrangement joins TRBV19 to TRBJ2-1, with 9 bases matching TRBD1. J lost 8 bases, V lost 5 bases, and 7 bases had no gene match. The germline V gene encodes CDR1 LNHDA and CDR2 SQIVND (reference sequence). CDR3 size: 14 residues. CDR3: CASSAFTGGDEQFF. As DNA, the CDR3 is TGTGCCAGTAGTGCCTTCACAGGGGGCGATGAGCAGTTCTTC.

This clone was seen only once. The gene calls are TRBV7-9 and TRBJ1-1; D might be TRBD1 (6 bases). With 3 bases removed from V and 3 bases from J, the gap between germline ends came to 11 bases. CDR1 is SEHNR, CDR2 FQNEAQ, per germline (reference sequence). This CDR3 spans 14 amino acids. CDR3 sequence reads: CASSFQGSDTEAFF. CDR3 coding DNA: TGTGCCAGCAGCTTCCAGGGGAGTGACACTGAAGCTTTCTTT.

This rearrangement joins TRBV11-3 to TRBJ2-3; 9 nucleotides agree with TRBD1. The junction had 6 bases not matched to a gene; V was cut back by 5 bases and J by 0 bases. The V gene's germline CDR1 is SGHNT and CDR2 YENEEA. This CDR3 spans 16 amino acids. The CDR3 nucleotides read TGTGCCAGCAGCGGAGGGACAGGGACTAGCACAGATACGCAGTATTTT. This codes for CASSGGTGTSTDTQYF.

The chain combines TRBV7-9 with TRBJ1-1, with a possible D match to TRBD1 (5 bases). The CDR3 contains 14 residues. Trimming left V 4 bases short and J 3 bases short, with 12 bases between. Germline assignment: CDR1 SEHNR and CDR2 FQNEAQ (reference sequence). The CDR3 region is CASSWEGTYTEAFF. CDR3 nucleotide sequence: TGTGCCAGCAGCTGGGAAGGGACTTACACTGAAGCTTTCTTT.

The CDR3 DNA is TGTGCCACCAGCCCGGGACAGGGCGTCCCTAATGAAAAACTGTTTTTT. Amino acids: CATSPGQGVPNEKLFF. The rearrangement joins TRBV15 to TRBJ1-4, with TRBD1 matching 9 bases. CDR1 is LNHNV, CDR2 YYDKDF, per germline (reference sequence). J was trimmed by 3 bases and V by 5 bases; bases with no gene match: 7. The CDR3 loop spans 16 amino acids.

V is TRBV7-3 and J is TRBJ2-5; 14 bases match TRBD2. CDR1 and CDR2 (germline): SGHTA, FQGTGA. This CDR3 comprises 16 residues. V shed 5 bases, J shed 5 bases, and the junction held 7 bases outside the gene matches. CDR3 in amino acids: CASSQGLAGGAETQYF. The CDR3 nucleotides are TGTGCCAGCAGCCAAGGACTAGCGGGAGGTGCGGAGACCCAGTACTTC.

This chain connects TRBV28 to TRBJ1-1, with D perhaps matching TRBD1 (5 bases). With 10 bases removed from V and 0 bases from J, the gap between germline ends came to 12 bases. The CDR3 consists of 13 residues. CDR1 and CDR2 (germline): MDHEN, SYDVKM. This chain's CDR3 is CAILGGLNTEAFF. Written as DNA, the CDR3 is TGTGCCATACTGGGGGGGTTGAACACTGAAGCTTTCTTT.

The gene calls are TRBV27 and TRBJ2-7, with 8 nucleotides matching TRBD2. The germline V gene has CDR1 MNHEY and CDR2 SMNVEV (reference sequence). The CDR3 contains 15 residues. V gave up 2 bases and J gave up 3 bases; unmatched junction bases: 6. CDR3 residues: CASSLRAGVIYEQYF. The CDR3 DNA is TGTGCCAGCAGTTTACGAGCGGGAGTAATCTACGAGCAGTACTTC.

The chain carries TRBV5-1 and TRBJ2-2; 12 bases line up with TRBD2. The CDR3 loop spans 17 amino acids. Germline assignment: CDR1 SGHRS and CDR2 YFSETQ. The V and J ends lost 5 bases and 0 bases, in that order; junction bases with no gene match: 5. The CDR3 sequence: CASRGLAGTANTGELFF. The DNA of the CDR3 is TGCGCCAGCAGAGGACTAGCGGGAACCGCGAACACCGGGGAGCTGTTTTTT. Supplemented by reference TRBV5-1 and TRBJ2-2, the full variable domain reads KAGVTQTPRYLIKTRGQQVTLSCSPISGHRSVSWYQQTPGQGLQFLFEYFSETQRNKGNFPGRFSGRQFSNSRSEMNVSTLELGDSALYLCASRGLAGTANTGELFFGEGSRLTVL.

The chain couples TRBV7-9 to TRBJ2-1; 11 bases map to TRBD1. Looked up from germline, CDR1 is SEHNR and CDR2 is FQNEAQ (reference sequence). The CDR3 totals 14 residues. V lost 1 base and J lost 10; bases outside the gene matches: 3. The CDR3 bases are TGTGCCAGCAGCTTAGGGACAGGGGGCAGCGAGCAGTTCTTC. It specifies CASSLGTGGSEQFF.

V and J are TRBV30 and TRBJ1-2; 8 nucleotides agree with TRBD1. CDR1 and CDR2 from the germline V gene are GTSNPN and SVGIG (reference sequence). This CDR3 region has 14 residues. V shed 2 bases, J shed 6 bases, and the junction held 8 bases outside the gene matches. CDR3 DNA: TGTGCCTGGAGTCGAACCGGGACAGGCCATGGCTACACCTTC. Its translation is CAWSRTGTGHGYTF.